The rows below give T cell receptor beta chains drawn from one sample of a study of cytomegalovirus exposure and HLA in healthy donors. The protocol was immunoSEQ multiplex PCR, while the TCRdb copy is restricted to in-frame clones and leaves out a portion. The data contain 130,000 or so clones, 78% of them seen just once; the ten biggest clones take up around 5.8%. Source material: PBMCs. The receptors stem from a middle-aged woman in good health and CMV-seronegative. Each CDR3 is given with its conserved first and last residue. D genes are given only for firm matches. Some rows have no size entry. The others give once, few or many, or a class for an expanded clone.

d_call: -; clone_size: -; v_call: TRBV7-3; j_call: TRBJ1-1; cdr3_nt: TGTGCCAGCAGCTTGGCGGAGGGGACTGAAGCTTTCTTT; cdr3_aa: CASSLAEGTEAFF
d_call: TRBD1; clone_size: -; v_call: TRBV7-8; j_call: TRBJ2-7; cdr3_nt: TGTGCCAGCAGCTTAGCGGGGGACAGGGTAACCTACGAGCAGTACTTC; cdr3_aa: CASSLAGDRVTYEQYF
d_call: -; clone_size: -; v_call: TRBV2; j_call: TRBJ2-7; cdr3_nt: TGTGCCAGCAGTGAAGGAGAGAGATCCGAGCAGTACTTC; cdr3_aa: CASSEGERSEQYF
d_call: -; clone_size: -; v_call: TRBV7-6; j_call: TRBJ2-7; cdr3_nt: TGTGCCAGCAGCTTTAATACAGGGGAGGTCGAGCAGTACTTC; cdr3_aa: CASSFNTGEVEQYF
d_call: -; clone_size: -; v_call: TRBV19; j_call: TRBJ2-2; cdr3_nt: TGTGCCAGTAGTATAGTTCTCGGTTATGGAGCCGGGGAGCTGTTTTTT; cdr3_aa: CASSIVLGYGAGELFF
d_call: -; clone_size: -; v_call: TRBV28; j_call: TRBJ1-5; cdr3_nt: TGTGCCAGCAGTGACAGGTTGAATCAGCCCCAGCATTTT; cdr3_aa: CASSDRLNQPQHF
d_call: -; clone_size: few; v_call: TRBV7-9; j_call: TRBJ1-2; cdr3_nt: TGTGCCAGCAGCCCGCCGGGGGACTTCTATGGCTACACCTTC; cdr3_aa: CASSPPGDFYGYTF
d_call: -; clone_size: -; v_call: TRBV5-4; j_call: TRBJ1-2; cdr3_nt: TGTGCCAGCAGCTTTTCAGGGGTGAGATATGGCTACACCTTC; cdr3_aa: CASSFSGVRYGYTF
d_call: -; clone_size: -; v_call: TRBV7-9; j_call: TRBJ2-1; cdr3_nt: TGTGCCAGCAGCTTGACAACGGAGGAGAGCTCCTACAATGAGCAGTTCTTC; cdr3_aa: CASSLTTEESSYNEQFF
d_call: -; clone_size: -; v_call: TRBV27; j_call: TRBJ1-5; cdr3_nt: TGTGCCAGCAGCGCCGAGGGTCAGCCCCAGCATTTT; cdr3_aa: CASSAEGQPQHF
d_call: -; clone_size: -; v_call: TRBV28; j_call: TRBJ2-7; cdr3_nt: TGTGCCAGCACCGTGGCGGGGATGGGCTACGAGCAGTACTTC; cdr3_aa: CASTVAGMGYEQYF
d_call: -; clone_size: -; v_call: TRBV9; j_call: TRBJ1-5; cdr3_nt: TGTGCCAGCAGCGCCGAAGTAGCTGGTCAGCCCCAGCATTTT; cdr3_aa: CASSAEVAGQPQHF
d_call: -; clone_size: -; v_call: TRBV6-5; j_call: TRBJ2-3; cdr3_nt: TGTGCCAGCAGTCCCGGGGGCACAGATACGCAGTATTTT; cdr3_aa: CASSPGGTDTQYF
d_call: -; clone_size: -; v_call: TRBV4-3; j_call: TRBJ2-5; cdr3_nt: TGCGCCAGCAGCCAAGATGGGCGGCGGGAAGAGACCCAGTACTTC; cdr3_aa: CASSQDGRREETQYF
d_call: TRBD1; clone_size: -; v_call: TRBV28; j_call: TRBJ2-3; cdr3_nt: TGTGCCAGCAGTTTACCCCGACAGGGACCAAGCACAGATACGCAGTATTTT; cdr3_aa: CASSLPRQGPSTDTQYF